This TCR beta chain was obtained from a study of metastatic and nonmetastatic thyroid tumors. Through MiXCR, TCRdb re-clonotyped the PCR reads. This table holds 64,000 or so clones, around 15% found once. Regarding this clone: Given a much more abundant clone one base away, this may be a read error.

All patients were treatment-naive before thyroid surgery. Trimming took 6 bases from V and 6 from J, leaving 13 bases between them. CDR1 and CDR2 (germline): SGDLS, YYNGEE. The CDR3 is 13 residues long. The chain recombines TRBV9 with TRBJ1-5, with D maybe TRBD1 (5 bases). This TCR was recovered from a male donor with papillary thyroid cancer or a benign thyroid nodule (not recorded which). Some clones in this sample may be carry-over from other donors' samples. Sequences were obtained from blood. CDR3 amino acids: CASIPGGVQPQHF. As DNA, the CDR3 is TGTGCCAGCATCCCCGGGGGGGTTCAGCCCCAGCATTTT.